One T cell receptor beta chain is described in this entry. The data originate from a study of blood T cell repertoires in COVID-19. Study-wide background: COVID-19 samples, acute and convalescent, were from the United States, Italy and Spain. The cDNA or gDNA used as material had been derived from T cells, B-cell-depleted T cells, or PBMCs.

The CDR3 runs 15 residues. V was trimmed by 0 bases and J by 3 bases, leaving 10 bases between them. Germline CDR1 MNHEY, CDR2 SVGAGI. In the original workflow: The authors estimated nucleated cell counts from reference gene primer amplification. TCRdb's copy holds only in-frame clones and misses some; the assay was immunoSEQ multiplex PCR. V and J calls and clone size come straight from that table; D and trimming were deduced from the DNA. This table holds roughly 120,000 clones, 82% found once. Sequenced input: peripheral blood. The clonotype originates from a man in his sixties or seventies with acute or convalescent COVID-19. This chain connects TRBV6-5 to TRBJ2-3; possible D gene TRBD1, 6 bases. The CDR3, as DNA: TGTGCCAGCAGTTACTCCGGCAGGGGAACAGATACGCAGTATTTT. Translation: CASSYSGRGTDTQYF.